The table lists the clone carrying this TCR beta chain with a count of one. The time point denotes: patch test 1, 2 weeks after DPC sensitization. Noted treatment: therapeutic diphenylcyclopropenone sensitization with weekly scalp DPC. A single record per CDR3 protein comes from TCRdb applying MiXCR to the RACE reads. The sample holds 45,000 to 70,000 distinct CDR3 sequences, about 9.6% seen once. The data are from a study of human T cells and chemical hapten exposure. Between the trimmed V and J ends, which lost 7 bases and 5 bases, there was a span of 12 bases. Germline CDR1 and CDR2: SQVTM and ANQGSEA. The CDR3 has 11 amino acids.

This receptor was taken from a woman in her 40s with alopecia areata. Some clones in this sample may be carry-over from other donors' samples. The rearrangement links TRBV29-1 to TRBJ2-7; weak D call: TRBD2 (5 bases). Source: whole blood, taken in connection with sensitization to the hapten diphenylcyclopropenone (DPC). CDR3 protein: CSGEKTDEQYF. The CDR3 DNA sequence: TGCAGCGGGGAGAAAACAGACGAGCAGTACTTC.